The TCR beta chain under discussion was sequenced for a study of cytomegalovirus exposure and HLA in healthy donors. The CDR3 length is 16 residues. J lost 4 bases, V lost 6 bases, and 11 bases had no gene match. The V gene's germline CDR1 is SQVTM and CDR2 ANQGSEA. The primer mix had 60 Vbeta and 13 Jbeta primers. This table comes from immunoSEQ multiplex PCR, and its TCRdb copy is limited to in-frame clones, with some not included. The sample includes fewer than 200,000 clones, over 60% of them seen just once. The TCR was taken from a female donor in good health and CMV-seronegative. The chain uses TRBV29-1 and TRBJ2-1, with 11 bases matching TRBD2. Sequenced: PBMCs. The CDR3 spells CSVLAGLAARYNEQFF. Here the CDR3 DNA reads TGCAGCGTGCTCGCGGGACTAGCGGCGCGGTACAATGAGCAGTTCTTC.